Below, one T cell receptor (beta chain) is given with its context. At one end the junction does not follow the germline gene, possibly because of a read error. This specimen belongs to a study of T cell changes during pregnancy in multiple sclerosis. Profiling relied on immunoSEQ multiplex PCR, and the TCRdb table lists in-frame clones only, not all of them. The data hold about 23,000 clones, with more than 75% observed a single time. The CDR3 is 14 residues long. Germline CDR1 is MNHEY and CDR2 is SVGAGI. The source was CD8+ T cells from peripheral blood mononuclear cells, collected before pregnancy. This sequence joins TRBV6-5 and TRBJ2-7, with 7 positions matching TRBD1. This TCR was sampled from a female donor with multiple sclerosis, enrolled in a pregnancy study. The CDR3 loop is CASGYGATGREQYF. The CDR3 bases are TGTGCCAGCGGTTACGGGGCGACAGGGCGAGAGCAGTACTTC.